This TCR beta chain was observed in a study of blood T cell repertoires in COVID-19. About the research overall: COVID-19 samples collected from the United States, Italy and Spain covered acute and convalescent phases.

TCRdb's copy holds only in-frame clones and misses some; the assay was immunoSEQ multiplex PCR. The table includes roughly 170,000 clones, approximately 80% detected once. Germline CDR1 MNHNY, CDR2 SVGAGI (reference sequence). The CDR3 extends over 14 amino acids. J gave up 6 bases and V 7 bases, and 5 bases lay outside the gene matches. The sample taken for sequencing was peripheral blood. This receptor was taken from a human donor in a cohort sampled during active COVID-19. The chain carries TRBV6-6 and TRBJ2-2, with TRBD1 identical over 10 bases. The CDR3 DNA reads TGTGCCAGCACCCGACAGGGGGCAGCCGGGGAGCTGTTTTTT. As protein: CASTRQGAAGELFF.